This T cell receptor beta chain was retrieved from a study of blood T cell repertoires in COVID-19. Study-wide context: The analysed material was cDNA or gDNA that came from T cells, B-cell-depleted T cells, or PBMCs.

Libraries were prepared by immunoSEQ multiplex PCR; TCRdb keeps only in-frame clonotypes and omits some of them. This sample carries around 37,000 clones, about 91% of them seen once, and the ten largest clones take roughly 6%. Germline trimming cut 7 bases from V and 8 bases from J; bases unmatched to any gene: 12. Germline lookup yields CDR1 MNHEY and CDR2 SVGAGI. There are 15 residues in the CDR3. The sample was peripheral blood. This sequence was found in a woman older than 75 with acute or convalescent COVID-19. The chain couples TRBV6-5 to TRBJ2-1, with 9 bases matching TRBD1. The CDR3 loop is CASTLIPGQGYEQFF. The CDR3 DNA reads TGTGCCAGCACCCTTATTCCGGGACAGGGTTATGAGCAGTTCTTC.